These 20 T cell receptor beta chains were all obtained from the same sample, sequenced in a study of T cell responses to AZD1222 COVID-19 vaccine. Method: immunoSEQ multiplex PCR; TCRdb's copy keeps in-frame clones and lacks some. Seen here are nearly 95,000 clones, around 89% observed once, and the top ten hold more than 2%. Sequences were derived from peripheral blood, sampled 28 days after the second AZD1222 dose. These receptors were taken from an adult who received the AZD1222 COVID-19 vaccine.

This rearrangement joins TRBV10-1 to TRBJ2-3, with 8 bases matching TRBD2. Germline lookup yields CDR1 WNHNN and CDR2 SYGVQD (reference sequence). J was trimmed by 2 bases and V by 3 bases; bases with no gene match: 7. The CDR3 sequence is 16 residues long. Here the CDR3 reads CASSDGLAGDTDTQYF. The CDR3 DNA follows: TGCGCCAGCAGTGATGGGCTAGCGGGCGACACAGATACGCAGTATTTT.

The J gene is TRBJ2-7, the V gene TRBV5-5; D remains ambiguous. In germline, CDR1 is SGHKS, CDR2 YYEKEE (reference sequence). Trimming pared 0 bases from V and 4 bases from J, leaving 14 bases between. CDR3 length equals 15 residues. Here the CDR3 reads CASSLGPSFLYEQYF. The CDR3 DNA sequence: TGTGCCAGCAGCTTGGGTCCTTCTTTCCTTTACGAGCAGTACTTC.

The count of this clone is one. CDR3 sequence reads: CASSPGLNSPLHF. CDR3 in DNA: TGTGCCAGCAGCCCAGGACTTAATTCACCCCTCCACTTT. The chain uses TRBV7-9 and TRBJ1-6; no clear D. The CDR3 is 13 residues long. CDR1 is SEHNR and CDR2 is FQNEAQ in the germline V gene (reference sequence). Trimming stripped 5 bases from V and 6 bases from J, with 8 bases between.

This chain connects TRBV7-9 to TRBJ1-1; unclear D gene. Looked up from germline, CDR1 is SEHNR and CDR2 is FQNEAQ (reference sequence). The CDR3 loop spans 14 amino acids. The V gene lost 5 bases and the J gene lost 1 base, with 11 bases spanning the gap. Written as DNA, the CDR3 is TGTGCCAGCAGCACGTTGGGAGCGAACACTGAAGCTTTCTTT. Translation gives CASSTLGANTEAFF.

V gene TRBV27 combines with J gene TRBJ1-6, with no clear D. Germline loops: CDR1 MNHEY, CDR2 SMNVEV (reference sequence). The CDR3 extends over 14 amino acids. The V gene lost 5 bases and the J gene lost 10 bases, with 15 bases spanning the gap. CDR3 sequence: CASSKGGKASPLHF. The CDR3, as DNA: TGTGCCAGCAGTAAAGGCGGCAAAGCATCACCCCTCCACTTT.

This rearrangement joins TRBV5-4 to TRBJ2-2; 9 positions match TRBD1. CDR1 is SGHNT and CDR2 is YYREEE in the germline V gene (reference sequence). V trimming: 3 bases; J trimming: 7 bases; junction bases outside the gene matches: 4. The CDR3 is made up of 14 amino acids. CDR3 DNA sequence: TGTGCCAGCAGCTGGACAGGGGAGGGCGGGGAGCTGTTTTTT. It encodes CASSWTGEGGELFF.

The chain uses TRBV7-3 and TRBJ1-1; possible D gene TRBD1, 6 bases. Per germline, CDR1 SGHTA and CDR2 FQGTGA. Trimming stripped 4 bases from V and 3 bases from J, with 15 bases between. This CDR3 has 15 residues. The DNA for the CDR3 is TGTGCCAGCAGCTCAAAGCAGGGGAGGGACACTGAAGCTTTCTTT. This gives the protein CASSSKQGRDTEAFF.

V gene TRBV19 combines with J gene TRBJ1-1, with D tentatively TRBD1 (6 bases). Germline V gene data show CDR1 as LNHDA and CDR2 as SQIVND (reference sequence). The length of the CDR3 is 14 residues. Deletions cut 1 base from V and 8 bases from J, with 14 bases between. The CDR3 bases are TGTGCCAGTAGTATAGGGGACACGTTGGGGGAAGCTTTCTTT. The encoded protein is CASSIGDTLGEAFF.

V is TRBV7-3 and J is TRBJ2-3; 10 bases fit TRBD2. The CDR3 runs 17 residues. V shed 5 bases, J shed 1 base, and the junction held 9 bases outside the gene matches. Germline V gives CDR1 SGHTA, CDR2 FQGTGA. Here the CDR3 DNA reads TGTGCCAGCAGCCTAAGTGGTCTAGCGGGAGGCACAGATACGCAGTATTTT. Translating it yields CASSLSGLAGGTDTQYF.

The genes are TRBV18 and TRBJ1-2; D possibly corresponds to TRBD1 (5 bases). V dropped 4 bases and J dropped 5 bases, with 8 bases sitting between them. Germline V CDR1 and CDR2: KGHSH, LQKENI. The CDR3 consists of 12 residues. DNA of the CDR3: TGTGCCAGCTCACAGGGGAATTATGGCTACACCTTC. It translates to CASSQGNYGYTF.

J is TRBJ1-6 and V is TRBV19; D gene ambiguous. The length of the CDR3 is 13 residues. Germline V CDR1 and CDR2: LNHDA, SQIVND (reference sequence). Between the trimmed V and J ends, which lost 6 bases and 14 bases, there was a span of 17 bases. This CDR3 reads CASSPLVGGALHF. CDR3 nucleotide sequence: TGTGCCAGTAGCCCCCTGGTGGGCGGTGCCCTCCACTTT.

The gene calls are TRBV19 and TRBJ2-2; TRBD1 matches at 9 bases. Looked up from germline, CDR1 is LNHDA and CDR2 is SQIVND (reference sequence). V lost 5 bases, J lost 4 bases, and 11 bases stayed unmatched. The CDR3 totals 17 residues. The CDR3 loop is CASSLLTGTGSTGELFF. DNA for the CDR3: TGTGCCAGTAGTCTCCTCACCGGGACAGGGAGCACCGGGGAGCTGTTTTTT.

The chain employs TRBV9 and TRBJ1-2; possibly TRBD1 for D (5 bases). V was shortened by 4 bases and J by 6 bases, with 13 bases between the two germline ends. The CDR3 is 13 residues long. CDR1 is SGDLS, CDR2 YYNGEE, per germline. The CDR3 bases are TGTGCCAGCAGCCCTAGCGGACACAATGGCTACACCTTC. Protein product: CASSPSGHNGYTF. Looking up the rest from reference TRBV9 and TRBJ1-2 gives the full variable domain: DSGVTQTPKHLITATGQRVTLRCSPRSGDLSVYWYQQSLDQGLQFLIQYYNGEERAKGNILERFSAQQFPDLHSELNLSSLELGDSALYFCASSPSGHNGYTFGSGTRLTVV.

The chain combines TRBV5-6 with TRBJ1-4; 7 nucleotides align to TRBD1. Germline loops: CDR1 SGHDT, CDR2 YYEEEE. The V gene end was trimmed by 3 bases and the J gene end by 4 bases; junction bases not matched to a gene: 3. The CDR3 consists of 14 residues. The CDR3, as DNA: TGTGCCAGCAGCTCTAGGGACAGTAATGAAAAACTGTTTTTT. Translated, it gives CASSSRDSNEKLFF.

The CDR3 DNA is TGTGCCAGCAGCTTACCGGCAGGAACCTACAATGAGCAGTTCTTC. This encodes CASSLPAGTYNEQFF. The rearrangement uses TRBV7-8 and TRBJ2-1; no firm D call. The CDR3 is 15 amino acids. The germline V gene encodes CDR1 SGHVS and CDR2 FQNEAQ. V lost 2 bases and J lost 2, with 10 bases in between. Full variable domain (outside the CDR3, taken from reference TRBV7-8 and TRBJ2-1): GAGVSQSPRYKVAKRGQDVALRCDPISGHVSLFWYQQALGQGPEFLTYFQNEAQLDKSGLPSDRFFAERPEGSVSTLKIQRTQQEDSAVYLCASSLPAGTYNEQFFGPGTRLTVL.

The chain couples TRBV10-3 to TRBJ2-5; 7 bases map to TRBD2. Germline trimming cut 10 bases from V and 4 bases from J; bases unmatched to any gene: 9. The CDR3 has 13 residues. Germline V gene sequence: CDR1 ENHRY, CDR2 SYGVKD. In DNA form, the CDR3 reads TGTGCCAGCATTGGGGGGGTGGGAGAGACCCAGTACTTC. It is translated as CASIGGVGETQYF.

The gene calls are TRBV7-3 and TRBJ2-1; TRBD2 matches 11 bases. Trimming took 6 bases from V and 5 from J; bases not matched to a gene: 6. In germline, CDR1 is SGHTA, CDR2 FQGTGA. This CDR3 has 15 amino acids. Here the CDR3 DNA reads TGTGCCAGCAGTCCCGGGACTAGCGGTAACAATGAGCAGTTCTTC. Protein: CASSPGTSGNNEQFF.

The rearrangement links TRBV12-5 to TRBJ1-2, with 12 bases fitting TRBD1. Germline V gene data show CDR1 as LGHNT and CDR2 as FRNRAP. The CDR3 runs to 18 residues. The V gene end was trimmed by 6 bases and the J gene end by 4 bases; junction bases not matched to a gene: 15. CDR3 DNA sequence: TGTGCTAGTGGACCCACCGGGACAGGGGGCGCCCCGGTCTATGGCTACACCTTC. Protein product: CASGPTGTGGAPVYGYTF.

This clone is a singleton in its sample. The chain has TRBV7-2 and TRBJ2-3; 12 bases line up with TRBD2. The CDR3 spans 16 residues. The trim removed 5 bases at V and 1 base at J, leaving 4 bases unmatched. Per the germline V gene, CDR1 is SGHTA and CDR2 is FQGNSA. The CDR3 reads CASSPRTSGGTDTQYF. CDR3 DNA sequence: TGTGCCAGCAGCCCCAGGACTAGCGGGGGCACAGATACGCAGTATTTT.

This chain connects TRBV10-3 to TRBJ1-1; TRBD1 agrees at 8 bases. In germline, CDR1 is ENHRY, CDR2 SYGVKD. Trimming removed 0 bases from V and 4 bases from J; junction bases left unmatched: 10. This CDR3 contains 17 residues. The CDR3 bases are TGTGCCATCAGTGAGTCGAACACAGGGGGTCGAGGCACTGAAGCTTTCTTT. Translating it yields CAISESNTGGRGTEAFF.